Presented here are 31 T cell receptor beta chains from one specimen sequenced in a study of CD8+ T cells in alopecia areata. As the sequencing template, cDNA was produced by extracting RNA and reverse transcribing it. Libraries were prepared by immunoSEQ multiplex PCR; TCRdb keeps only in-frame clonotypes and omits some of them. The sample includes roughly 250,000 clones, under 70% seen only once; the top ten take about 1.3%. The sequencing here drew on CD4+ T cells sorted from blood, taken at week 0. These receptors were obtained from a human donor with alopecia areata.

V and J are TRBV7-9 and TRBJ1-1; perhaps TRBD1 as D (6 bases). Germline V CDR1 and CDR2: SEHNR, FQNEAQ (reference sequence). Trimming removed 2 bases from V and 7 bases from J, with 11 bases in between. The CDR3 is 13 residues long. The CDR3 DNA sequence: TGTGCCAGCAGCTTATCCGGGGGCTATGAAGCTTTCTTT. Its protein product is CASSLSGGYEAFF.

This clone has a single count. This chain uses TRBV5-1 with TRBJ2-5; D is tentatively TRBD1 or TRBD2 (5 bases each). The CDR3 is 15 residues long. V dropped 1 base and J dropped 4 bases, with 14 bases sitting between them. Germline V gene data show CDR1 as SGHRS and CDR2 as YFSETQ. The DNA for the CDR3 is TGCGCCAGCAGCTTGAATGCCAGGGAGCTAGAGACCCAGTACTTC. Encoded protein: CASSLNARELETQYF.

This chain joins TRBV7-3 and TRBJ2-3; D gene ambiguous. The CDR3 loop spans 14 amino acids. Between the trimmed V and J ends, which lost 5 bases and 6 bases, there was a span of 15 bases. CDR1 and CDR2 (germline): SGHTA, FQGTGA. The CDR3 DNA reads TGTGCCAGCAGCCCCCTCCCTCTCTCCGATACGCAGTATTTT. Translated, it gives CASSPLPLSDTQYF.

This clone was recorded many times. Other DNA sequences of this sample code for an identical CDR3. V and J are TRBV29-1 and TRBJ1-1; no reliable D call. This CDR3 has 10 residues. Per the germline V gene, CDR1 is SQVTM and CDR2 is ANQGSEA. Trimming removed 7 bases from V and 0 bases from J, with 3 bases in between. CDR3 sequence: CSGLNTEAFF. The DNA of the CDR3 is TGCAGCGGTCTGAACACTGAAGCTTTCTTT. Supplemented by reference TRBV29-1 and TRBJ1-1, the full variable domain reads SAVISQKPSRDICQRGTSLTIQCQVDSQVTMMFWYRQQPGQSLTLIATANQGSEATYESGFVIDKFPISRPNLTFSTLTVSNMSPEDSSIYLCSGLNTEAFFGQGTRLTVV.

The chain joins TRBV9 to TRBJ2-7; D possibly corresponds to TRBD1 (7 bases). Germline V gene data show CDR1 as SGDLS and CDR2 as YYNGEE. The germline V and J ends were trimmed by 3 bases and 6 bases, with 10 bases remaining between them. The CDR3 covers 12 residues. This CDR3 reads CASSGRGLEQYF. CDR3 in DNA: TGTGCCAGCAGCGGGAGGGGGCTCGAGCAGTACTTC.

This clone was picked up a small number of times. The chain uses TRBV25-1 and TRBJ2-7; D gene uncertain. The V gene lost 5 bases and the J gene lost 4 bases, with 9 bases spanning the gap. CDR3 size: 12 residues. Germline loops: CDR1 MGHDK, CDR2 SYGVNS. CDR3 residues: CASSSEWYEQYF. CDR3 DNA sequence: TGTGCCAGCAGTTCGGAGTGGTACGAGCAGTACTTC.

The chain uses TRBV6-5 and TRBJ1-6; TRBD1 might be the D (6 bases). Trimming pared 5 bases from V and 10 bases from J, leaving 15 bases between. Looked up from germline, CDR1 is MNHEY and CDR2 is SVGAGI. CDR3 length: 14 residues. CDR3 nucleotides: TGTGCCAGCAGTATTAACAGCGGGGGCTCACCCCTCCACTTT. It encodes CASSINSGGSPLHF.

This chain joins TRBV9 and TRBJ1-5; 7 nucleotides match TRBD1. With V trimmed by 3 bases and J by 1 base, 4 bases remained unmatched. CDR1 and CDR2 from the germline V gene are SGDLS and YYNGEE. This CDR3 contains 15 residues. Here the CDR3 reads CASSDDRASNQPQHF. The CDR3 DNA is TGTGCCAGCAGCGACGACAGGGCGAGCAATCAGCCCCAGCATTTT.

The chain joins TRBV29-1 to TRBJ1-4; the D gene is possibly TRBD1 (6 bases). The CDR3 runs to 12 residues. V gave up 6 bases and J gave up 7 bases, with 12 bases separating them. Germline V gene lookup returns CDR1 SQVTM and CDR2 ANQGSEA. The CDR3 DNA is TGCAGCGTGAGAGGGGGAGGTGAAAAACTGTTTTTT. Residues: CSVRGGGEKLFF.

The rearrangement joins TRBV25-1 to TRBJ2-2; 11 bases align to TRBD1. CDR1 is MGHDK, CDR2 SYGVNS, per germline. CDR3 length equals 18 residues. The V and J ends lost 1 base and 4 bases, in that order; junction bases with no gene match: 8. The CDR3, as DNA: TGTGCCAGCAGTGAATGGAGGGCCGGGACAGGGGGCACCGGGGAGCTGTTTTTT. This encodes CASSEWRAGTGGTGELFF.

The chain uses TRBV9 and TRBJ2-1; perhaps TRBD1 as D (5 bases). The CDR3 is made up of 16 amino acids. Trimming took 1 base from V and 1 from J, leaving 12 bases between them. Per germline, CDR1 SGDLS and CDR2 YYNGEE. The CDR3 region is CASSVQGHFSYNEQFF. CDR3 bases: TGTGCCAGCAGCGTACAGGGCCACTTTTCCTACAATGAGCAGTTCTTC.

CDR3 nucleotides: TGTGCCAGCAGGGAGACACCGGGGTATGAAGCTTTCTTT. Amino acids: CASRETPGYEAFF. The chain uses TRBV6-6 and TRBJ1-1; no definite D call. The CDR3 has 13 amino acids. Germline values: CDR1 MNHNY, CDR2 SVGAGI (reference sequence). Deletions cut 6 bases from V and 7 bases from J, with 15 bases between.

The sample holds a few counts of this clone. The chain uses TRBV7-3 and TRBJ1-6, with unresolved D. The CDR3 extends over 12 amino acids. V was trimmed by 8 bases and J by 9 bases, leaving 11 bases between them. Germline assignment: CDR1 SGHTA and CDR2 FQGTGA. CDR3 amino acids: CASGSPFSPLHF. Here the CDR3 DNA reads TGTGCCAGCGGCTCTCCGTTTTCACCCCTCCACTTT.

V usage is TRBV5-1 and J usage is TRBJ1-4; D call uncertain. V lost 5 bases, J lost 8 bases, and 19 bases lay in between. Per germline, CDR1 SGHRS and CDR2 YFSETQ. CDR3 length: 15 amino acids. The CDR3, as DNA: TGCGCCAGCAGTTTCGGGCCGGCTCCCCGGGAAAAACTGTTTTTT. It translates to CASSFGPAPREKLFF.

The chain links TRBV4-2 to TRBJ2-7; 8 positions match TRBD2. Germline loops: CDR1 LGHNA, CDR2 YNFKEQ. V shed 4 bases, J shed 2 bases, and the junction held 7 bases outside the gene matches. This CDR3 spans 15 amino acids. The CDR3 sequence is CASSRPSGGPYEQYF. CDR3 sequence (DNA): TGTGCCAGCAGCCGACCTTCGGGGGGGCCCTACGAGCAGTACTTC.

The genes are TRBV10-3 and TRBJ1-1; D is undetermined. V gave up 6 bases and J gave up 1 base, with 9 bases separating them. This CDR3 is built from 13 residues. Per the germline V gene, CDR1 is ENHRY and CDR2 is SYGVKD. The CDR3 nucleotides are TGTGCCATCAGCCCTACAACGAACACTGAAGCTTTCTTT. Its protein is CAISPTTNTEAFF.

The V gene is TRBV9, the J gene TRBJ2-5; TRBD1 is a possible D gene (6 bases). Trimming took off 2 bases at V and 2 bases at J, with 7 bases between the two ends. This CDR3 has 13 residues. Germline V gives CDR1 SGDLS, CDR2 YYNGEE. The CDR3 bases are TGTGCCAGCAGCGTGCAGGGGCAAGAGACCCAGTACTTC. It is translated as CASSVQGQETQYF.

This sequence joins TRBV29-1 and TRBJ1-4; D may be TRBD1 (6 bases). The germline V gene encodes CDR1 SQVTM and CDR2 ANQGSEA. V was cut by 4 bases and J by 10 bases, with 19 bases left in between. The CDR3 runs 14 residues. The CDR3 nucleotides are TGCAGCGTTGTGTTTGCGGGGGCTTTTGGAAAACTGTTTTTT. Its protein product is CSVVFAGAFGKLFF.

The rearrangement joins TRBV29-1 to TRBJ1-2; the D gene is possibly TRBD1 (5 bases). The germline V gene encodes CDR1 SQVTM and CDR2 ANQGSEA. This CDR3 is 15 amino acids long. The ends were cut back, 1 base at V and 7 bases at J, with 19 bases in the middle. For the CDR3, the DNA is TGCAGCGTTGAAGGTGGTCAGGGTGGCTCCGGTGGCTACACCTTC. The encoded protein is CSVEGGQGGSGGYTF.

The rearrangement uses TRBV18 and TRBJ2-7; a weak D match, TRBD1 (5 bases). V lost 1 base and J 3 bases, leaving 13 bases between the germline ends. The germline gives CDR1 KGHSH, CDR2 LQKENI. The CDR3 is made up of 15 amino acids. CDR3 sequence (DNA): TGTGCCAGCTCACCACAGTCAGGGCTCGTCTACGAGCAGTACTTC. This gives the protein CASSPQSGLVYEQYF. The full variable domain, with the rest looked up from reference TRBV18 and TRBJ2-7, is NAGVMQNPRHLVRRRGQEARLRCSPMKGHSHVYWYRQLPEEGLKFMVYLQKENIIDESGMPKERFSAEFPKEGPSILRIQQVVRGDSAAYFCASSPQSGLVYEQYFGPGTRLTVT.

A few counts support this clone. This sequence joins TRBV4-1 and TRBJ2-6; D could derive from TRBD1 or TRBD2 (6 bases each). Germline values: CDR1 MGHRA, CDR2 YSYEKL. V shed 5 bases and J shed 2 bases, with 7 bases lying between them. The length of the CDR3 is 14 residues. The CDR3 here is CASSGGPGANVLTF. CDR3 coding DNA: TGCGCCAGCAGCGGGGGGCCTGGGGCCAACGTCCTGACTTTC.

DNA for the CDR3: TGTGCCAGCTCCATTGGGGCTGAAGCTTTCTTT. Translation: CASSIGAEAFF. The rearrangement uses TRBV18 and TRBJ1-1; D gene uncertain. The CDR3 totals 11 residues. Trimming took off 6 bases at V and 6 bases at J, with 8 bases between the two ends. Germline V CDR1 and CDR2: KGHSH, LQKENI.

This clone came up a few times. The same CDR3 arises from other DNA sequences in this sample as well. V gene TRBV5-1 combines with J gene TRBJ2-1, with D unclear. Trimming shortened V by 4 bases and J by 6 bases, and 8 bases separated the two germline ends. CDR1 SGHRS and CDR2 YFSETQ come from the germline V gene. The CDR3 runs to 12 residues. CDR3 sequence (DNA): TGCGCCAGCAGCCCCCCGGGCAATGAGCAGTTCTTC. Residues: CASSPPGNEQFF.

The chain uses TRBV5-1 and TRBJ2-7, with TRBD1 identical over 7 bases. The length of the CDR3 is 15 residues. V shed 1 base, J shed 7 bases, and the junction held 11 bases outside the gene matches. CDR1 and CDR2 from the germline V gene are SGHRS and YFSETQ. CDR3 coding DNA: TGCGCCAGCAGCTTGTTATCGACAGGGATCGGGGAGCAGTACTTC. It translates to CASSLLSTGIGEQYF.

V is TRBV7-2 and J is TRBJ2-1; D unresolved. The CDR3 is 14 residues long. Germline lookup yields CDR1 SGHTA and CDR2 FQGNSA. V lost 5 bases, J lost 4 bases, and 12 bases lay in between. The CDR3 sequence is CASSLSTSYNEQFF. CDR3 coding DNA: TGTGCCAGCAGCCTCTCTACGAGTTACAATGAGCAGTTCTTC. Looking up the rest from reference TRBV7-2 and TRBJ2-1 gives the full variable domain: GAGVSQSPSNKVTEKGKDVELRCDPISGHTALYWYRQSLGQGLEFLIYFQGNSAPDKSGLPSDRFSAERTGGSVSTLTIQRTQQEDSAVYLCASSLSTSYNEQFFGPGTRLTVL.

Points on this clone: The same CDR3 arises from other DNA sequences in this sample as well. V and J are TRBV18 and TRBJ1-2; TRBD1 matches 7 bases. CDR1 and CDR2 (germline): KGHSH, LQKENI. Trimming took 1 base from V and 5 from J; bases not matched to a gene: 4. The CDR3 is made up of 14 amino acids. The CDR3 here is CASSPLGTAYGYTF. CDR3 nucleotides: TGTGCCAGCTCACCACTTGGGACAGCTTATGGCTACACCTTC. The entire variable domain, with the rest obtained from reference TRBV18 and TRBJ1-2, is as follows: NAGVMQNPRHLVRRRGQEARLRCSPMKGHSHVYWYRQLPEEGLKFMVYLQKENIIDESGMPKERFSAEFPKEGPSILRIQQVVRGDSAAYFCASSPLGTAYGYTFGSGTRLTVV.

The chain carries TRBV7-9 and TRBJ1-1; possibly TRBD1 for D (5 bases). Germline V gives CDR1 SEHNR, CDR2 FQNEAQ (reference sequence). CDR3 length equals 16 residues. The V end was cut by 5 bases, the J end by 3 bases, with 19 bases between. The chain's CDR3 is CASSQRGRAADTEAFF. DNA for the CDR3: TGTGCCAGCAGCCAGAGGGGCAGGGCGGCGGACACTGAAGCTTTCTTT.

The chain carries TRBV30 and TRBJ1-2; 7 bases agree with TRBD1. Trimming removed 2 bases from V and 7 bases from J; junction bases left unmatched: 10. The CDR3 has 14 amino acids. Germline CDR1 and CDR2: GTSNPN and SVGIG (reference sequence). Here the CDR3 reads CAWSTRTGTGGYTF. The DNA for the CDR3 is TGTGCCTGGAGTACCAGGACAGGAACCGGTGGCTACACCTTC.

The chain has TRBV13 and TRBJ1-2, with D unclear. The germline V gene has CDR1 PRHDT and CDR2 FYEKMQ (reference sequence). The V gene lost 4 bases and the J gene lost 4 bases, with 10 bases spanning the gap. This CDR3 has 13 amino acids. CDR3 DNA sequence: TGTGCCAGCAGCTCAGACTGGGGCTATGGCTACACCTTC. Its translation is CASSSDWGYGYTF.

The chain links TRBV29-1 to TRBJ2-3, with unresolved D. Trimming stripped 1 base from V and 4 bases from J, with 6 bases between. Per the germline V gene, CDR1 is SQVTM and CDR2 is ANQGSEA. The CDR3 loop spans 12 amino acids. CDR3 bases: TGCAGCGTTGAAGCGCCGCCAGATACGCAGTATTTT. Its protein product is CSVEAPPDTQYF.

This clone was found once. The rearrangement links TRBV30 to TRBJ1-6; D gene ambiguous. This CDR3 has 16 residues. Between the trimmed V and J ends, which lost 0 bases and 11 bases, there was a span of 20 bases. The germline CDR1 and CDR2 sequences are GTSNPN and SVGIG (reference sequence). In nucleotides, the CDR3 is TGTGCCTGGAGTGTTAATGGACTCGACTTGGGGACACCCCTCCACTTT. It yields the protein CAWSVNGLDLGTPLHF.